This T cell receptor beta chain was recorded in a study of cytomegalovirus exposure and HLA in healthy donors. Study-wide context: A data release that came early held tens of millions of unique TCRs from HLA-typed donors.

Concerning this clone: Its antigen is still unknown.

The PCR had 60 Vbeta and 13 Jbeta primers. Clones were sequenced by immunoSEQ multiplex PCR, and TCRdb holds only the in-frame ones, with some missing. The repertoire has about 130,000 clones, roughly 88% of them found once; the top ten carry under 2%. General study points: An observed cluster of highly shared sequence variants was recorded as a likely sequencing artifact.

Material for sequencing was PBMCs. The sequence was collected from a boy younger than 18 in good health and CMV-seronegative.

The CDR3 here is CASSIGQAMGEQFF. The CDR3 DNA reads as TGTGCCAGCAGTATCGGACAGGCAATGGGTGAGCAGTTCTTC. The chain employs TRBV2 and TRBJ2-1, with 7 bases that match TRBD1. J lost 9 bases, V lost 5 bases, and 10 bases had no gene match. Germline V gene sequence: CDR1 SNHLY, CDR2 FYNNEI. The CDR3 is made up of 14 amino acids.